This note documents a single T cell receptor (beta chain) sequence. Repertoires were generated with immunoSEQ multiplex PCR, while TCRdb's copy carries only in-frame clones and drops some. Of 350,000 to 450,000 clones listed, around 87% are singletons. This sample is drawn from a study of blood T cell repertoires in COVID-19. The germline gives CDR1 LNHNV, CDR2 YYDKDF (reference sequence). V lost 0 bases and J 6 bases, leaving 6 bases between the germline ends. The CDR3 length is 13 residues. The receptor was derived from a man between 40 and 49 years old in a cohort exposed to, infected with or recovered from COVID-19 (not recorded which). The sample was PBMCs or T cells enriched from blood (not recorded which). This sequence joins TRBV15 and TRBJ2-1, with a tentative D call TRBD2 (5 bases). In nucleotides, the CDR3 is TGTGCCACCAGCAGAGATCTAGCCAATGAGCAGTTCTTC. Its translation: CATSRDLANEQFF.